The clone carrying this T cell receptor beta chain has a single count. The data derive from a study of technical replicates of blood from several donors. This CDR3 spans 14 amino acids. The V gene's germline CDR1 is MNHEY and CDR2 SVGAGI. Trimming cost V 0 bases and J 4 bases, with 6 bases left between them. The assay was immunoSEQ multiplex PCR, and TCRdb's table has in-frame clones only and misses some. The sample holds around 100,000 clones, about 95% seen once. The rearrangement joins TRBV6-5 to TRBJ2-2; D is unclear. Source material: T cells isolated from PBMCs. The TCR originated in a human donor in good health. The CDR3 DNA reads as TGTGCCAGCAGTTACTCGCCGGGCACCGGGGAGCTGTTTTTT. As protein: CASSYSPGTGELFF.